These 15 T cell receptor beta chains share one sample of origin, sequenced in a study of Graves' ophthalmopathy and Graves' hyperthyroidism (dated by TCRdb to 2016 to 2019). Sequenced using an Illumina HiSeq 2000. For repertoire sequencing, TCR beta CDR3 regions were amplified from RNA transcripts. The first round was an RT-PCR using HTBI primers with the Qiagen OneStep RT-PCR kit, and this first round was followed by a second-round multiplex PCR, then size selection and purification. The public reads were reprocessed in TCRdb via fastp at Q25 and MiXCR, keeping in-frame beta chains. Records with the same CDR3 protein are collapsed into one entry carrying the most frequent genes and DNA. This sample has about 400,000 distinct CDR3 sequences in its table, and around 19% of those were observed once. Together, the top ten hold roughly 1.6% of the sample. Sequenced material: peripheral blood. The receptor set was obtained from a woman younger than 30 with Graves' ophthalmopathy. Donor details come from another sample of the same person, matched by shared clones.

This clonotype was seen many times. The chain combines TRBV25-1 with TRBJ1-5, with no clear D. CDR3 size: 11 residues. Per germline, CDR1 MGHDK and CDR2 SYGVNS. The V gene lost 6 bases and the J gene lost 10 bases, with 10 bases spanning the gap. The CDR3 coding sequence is TGTGCCAGCAGGGGTCAAGGACCCCAGCATTTT. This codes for CASRGQGPQHF.

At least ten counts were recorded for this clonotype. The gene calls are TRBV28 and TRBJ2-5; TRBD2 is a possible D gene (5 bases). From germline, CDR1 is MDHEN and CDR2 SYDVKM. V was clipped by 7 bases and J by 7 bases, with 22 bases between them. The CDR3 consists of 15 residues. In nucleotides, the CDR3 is TGTGCCAGCACCCTCCCTACGGGGAATGTCGTGACCCAGTACTTC. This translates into CASTLPTGNVVTQYF. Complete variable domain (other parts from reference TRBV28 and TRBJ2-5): DVKVTQSSRYLVKRTGEKVFLECVQDMDHENMFWYRQDPGLGLRLIYFSYDVKMKEKGDIPEGYSVSREKKERFSLILESASTNQTSMYLCASTLPTGNVVTQYFGPGTRLLVL.

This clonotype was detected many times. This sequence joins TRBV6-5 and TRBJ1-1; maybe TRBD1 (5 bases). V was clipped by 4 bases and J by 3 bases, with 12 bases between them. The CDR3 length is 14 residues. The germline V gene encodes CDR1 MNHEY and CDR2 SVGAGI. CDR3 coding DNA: TGTGCCAGCAGTTTAATCGGGACGTACACTGAAGCTTTCTTT. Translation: CASSLIGTYTEAFF.

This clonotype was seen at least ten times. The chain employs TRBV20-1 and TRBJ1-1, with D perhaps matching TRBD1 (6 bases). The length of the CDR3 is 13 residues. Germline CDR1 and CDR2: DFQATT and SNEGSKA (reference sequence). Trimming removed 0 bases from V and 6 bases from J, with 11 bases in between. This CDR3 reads CSAREGGRSEAFF. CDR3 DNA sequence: TGCAGTGCTAGAGAGGGGGGCAGGTCTGAAGCTTTCTTT.

CDR3 region: CASAQPGGPREQYF. CDR3 bases: TGTGCCAGCGCCCAACCGGGAGGGCCACGCGAGCAGTACTTC. J is TRBJ2-7 and V is TRBV7-2; TRBD2 matches at 8 bases. The CDR3 is made up of 14 amino acids. CDR1 is SGHTA and CDR2 is FQGNSA in the germline V gene. The V segment lost 8 bases and the J segment 6 bases; nucleotides outside the gene matches: 12.

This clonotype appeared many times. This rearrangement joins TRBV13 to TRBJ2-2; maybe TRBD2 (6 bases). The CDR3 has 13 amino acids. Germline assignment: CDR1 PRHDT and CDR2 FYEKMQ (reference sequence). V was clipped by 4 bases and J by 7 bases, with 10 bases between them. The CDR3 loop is CASSSRLGGELFF. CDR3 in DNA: TGTGCCAGCAGCTCCCGACTAGGCGGGGAGCTGTTTTTT.

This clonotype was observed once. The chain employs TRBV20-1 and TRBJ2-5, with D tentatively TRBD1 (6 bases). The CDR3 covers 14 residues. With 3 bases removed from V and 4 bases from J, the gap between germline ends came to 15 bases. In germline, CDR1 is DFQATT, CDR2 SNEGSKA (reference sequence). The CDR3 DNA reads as TGCAGTGCTAGTTTTAGCAGGGGCATAGAGACCCAGTACTTC. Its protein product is CSASFSRGIETQYF.

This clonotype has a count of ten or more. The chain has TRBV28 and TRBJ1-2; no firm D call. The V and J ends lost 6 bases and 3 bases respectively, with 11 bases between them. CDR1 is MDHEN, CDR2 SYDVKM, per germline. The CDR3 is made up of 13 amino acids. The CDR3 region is CASRTSSHYGYTF. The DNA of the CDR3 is TGTGCCAGCAGGACCAGCTCCCACTATGGCTACACCTTC.

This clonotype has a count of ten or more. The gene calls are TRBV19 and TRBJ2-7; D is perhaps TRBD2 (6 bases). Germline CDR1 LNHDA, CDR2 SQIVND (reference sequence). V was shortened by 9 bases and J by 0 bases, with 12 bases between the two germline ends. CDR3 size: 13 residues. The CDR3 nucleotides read TGTGCCAGACGGAGGGCGCACTCCTACGAGCAGTACTTC. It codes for CARRRAHSYEQYF.

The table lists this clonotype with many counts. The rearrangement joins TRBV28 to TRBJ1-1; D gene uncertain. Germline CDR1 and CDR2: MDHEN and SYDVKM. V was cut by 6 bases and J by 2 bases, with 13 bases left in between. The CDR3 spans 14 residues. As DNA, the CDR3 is TGTGCCAGCAGCTCACCCCGAGGCAACACTGAAGCTTTCTTT. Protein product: CASSSPRGNTEAFF.

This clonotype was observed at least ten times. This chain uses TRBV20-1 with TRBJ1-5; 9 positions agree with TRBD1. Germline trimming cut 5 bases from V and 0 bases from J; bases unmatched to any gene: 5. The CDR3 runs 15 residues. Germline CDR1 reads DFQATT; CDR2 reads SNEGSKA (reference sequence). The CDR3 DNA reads TGCAGTGCTCAAACAGGGGGCTATAGCAATCAGCCCCAGCATTTT. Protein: CSAQTGGYSNQPQHF.

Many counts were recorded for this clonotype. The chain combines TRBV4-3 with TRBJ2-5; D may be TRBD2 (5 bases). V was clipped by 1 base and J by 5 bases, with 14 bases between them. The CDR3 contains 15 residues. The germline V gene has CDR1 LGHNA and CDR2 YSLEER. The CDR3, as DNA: TGCGCCAGCAGCCAAGTTCGGGAAAGTCGGGAGACCCAGTACTTC. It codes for CASSQVRESRETQYF.

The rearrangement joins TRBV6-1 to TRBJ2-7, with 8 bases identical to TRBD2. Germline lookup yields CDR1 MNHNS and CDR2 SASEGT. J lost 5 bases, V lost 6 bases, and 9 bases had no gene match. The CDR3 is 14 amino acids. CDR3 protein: CASRGTRDTHEQYF. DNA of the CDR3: TGTGCCAGCAGGGGGACTAGGGATACCCACGAGCAGTACTTC.

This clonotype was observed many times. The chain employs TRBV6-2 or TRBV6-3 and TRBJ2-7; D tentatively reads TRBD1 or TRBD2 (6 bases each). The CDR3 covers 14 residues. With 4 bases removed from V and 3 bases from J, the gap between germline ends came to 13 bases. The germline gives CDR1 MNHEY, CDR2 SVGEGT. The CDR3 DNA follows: TGTGCCAGCAGTTCCGGGGGCTATAACTACGAGCAGTACTTC. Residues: CASSSGGYNYEQYF.

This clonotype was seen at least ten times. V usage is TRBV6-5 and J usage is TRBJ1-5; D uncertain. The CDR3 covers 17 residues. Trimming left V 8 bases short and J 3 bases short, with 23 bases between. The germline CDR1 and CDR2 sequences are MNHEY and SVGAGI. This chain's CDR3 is CASSGWETIGVNQPQHF. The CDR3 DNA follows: TGTGCCAGCTCGGGGTGGGAGACCATTGGGGTCAATCAGCCCCAGCATTTT.